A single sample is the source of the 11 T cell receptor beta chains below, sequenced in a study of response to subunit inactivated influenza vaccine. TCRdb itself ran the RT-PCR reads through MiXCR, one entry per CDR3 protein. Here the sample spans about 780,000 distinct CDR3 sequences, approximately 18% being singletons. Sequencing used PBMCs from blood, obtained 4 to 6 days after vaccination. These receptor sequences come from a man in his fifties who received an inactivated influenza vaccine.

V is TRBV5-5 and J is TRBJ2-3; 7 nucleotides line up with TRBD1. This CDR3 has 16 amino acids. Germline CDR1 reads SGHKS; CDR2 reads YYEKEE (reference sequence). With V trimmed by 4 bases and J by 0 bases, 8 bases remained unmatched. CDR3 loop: CASSIGTVSSTDTQYF. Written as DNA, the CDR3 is TGTGCCAGCAGCATCGGGACAGTGTCTAGCACAGATACGCAGTATTTT.

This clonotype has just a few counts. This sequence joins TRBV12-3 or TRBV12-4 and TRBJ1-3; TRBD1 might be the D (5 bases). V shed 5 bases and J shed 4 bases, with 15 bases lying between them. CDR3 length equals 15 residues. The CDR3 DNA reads TGTGCCAGCAGTCCCGACAGTGTCGGAGGAAACACCATATATTTT. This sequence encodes CASSPDSVGGNTIYF.

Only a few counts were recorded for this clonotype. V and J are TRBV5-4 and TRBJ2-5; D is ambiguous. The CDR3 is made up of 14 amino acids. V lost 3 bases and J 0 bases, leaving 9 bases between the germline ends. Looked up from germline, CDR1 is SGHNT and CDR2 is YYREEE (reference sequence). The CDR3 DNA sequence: TGTGCCAGCAGCTCCGATCGTTACCAAGAGACCCAGTACTTC. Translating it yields CASSSDRYQETQYF.

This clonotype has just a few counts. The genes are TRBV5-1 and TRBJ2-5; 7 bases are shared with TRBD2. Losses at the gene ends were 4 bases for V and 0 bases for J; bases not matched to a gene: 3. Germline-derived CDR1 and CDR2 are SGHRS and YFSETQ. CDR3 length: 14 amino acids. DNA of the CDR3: TGCGCCAGCAGCCAGCGGGGTAACCAAGAGACCCAGTACTTC. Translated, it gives CASSQRGNQETQYF.

Written as DNA, the CDR3 is TGTGCCAGCAGCTTAGTTTGGGGCAGAGGGGAGCAGTACTTC. Amino acid sequence: CASSLVWGRGEQYF. This chain uses TRBV7-2 with TRBJ2-7; D possibly matches TRBD1 or TRBD2 (5 bases each). The CDR3 extends over 14 amino acids. V gave up 1 base and J gave up 7 bases, with 14 bases separating them. Germline V CDR1 and CDR2: SGHTA, FQGNSA.

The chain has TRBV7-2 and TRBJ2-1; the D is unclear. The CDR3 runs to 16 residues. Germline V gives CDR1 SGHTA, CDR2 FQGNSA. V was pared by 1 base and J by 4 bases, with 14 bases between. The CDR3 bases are TGTGCCAGCAGCTTAGGGATGGTCCCCGGGTACAATGAGCAGTTCTTC. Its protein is CASSLGMVPGYNEQFF.

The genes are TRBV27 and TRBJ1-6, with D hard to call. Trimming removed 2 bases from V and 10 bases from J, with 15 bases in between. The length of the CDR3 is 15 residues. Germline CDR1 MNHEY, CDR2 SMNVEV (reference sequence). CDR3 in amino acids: CASSLKSLTYSPLHF. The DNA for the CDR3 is TGTGCCAGCAGTTTAAAGTCCCTTACTTACTCACCCCTCCACTTT.

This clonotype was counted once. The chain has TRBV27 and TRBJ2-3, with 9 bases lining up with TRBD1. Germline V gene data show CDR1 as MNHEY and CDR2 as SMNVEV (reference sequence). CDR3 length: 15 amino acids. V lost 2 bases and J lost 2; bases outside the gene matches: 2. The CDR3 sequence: CASSLGTGPTDTQYF. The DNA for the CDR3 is TGTGCCAGCAGTTTAGGGACAGGGCCCACAGATACGCAGTATTTT.

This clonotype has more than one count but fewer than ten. In DNA form, the CDR3 reads TGTGCCAGCAGGCCCAGGGGGAGTGGAAATCAGCCCCAGCATTTT. Protein sequence: CASRPRGSGNQPQHF. V and J are TRBV6-1 and TRBJ1-5, with 7 bases that match TRBD1. Germline-derived CDR1 and CDR2 are MNHNS and SASEGT. The CDR3 sequence is 15 residues long. V shed 6 bases, J shed 4 bases, and the junction held 9 bases outside the gene matches.

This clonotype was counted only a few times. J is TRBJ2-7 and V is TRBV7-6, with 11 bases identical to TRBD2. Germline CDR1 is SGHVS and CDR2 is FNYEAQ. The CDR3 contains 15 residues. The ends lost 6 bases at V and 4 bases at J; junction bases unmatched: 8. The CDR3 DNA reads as TGTGCCAGCAGAACTCTGGCTAGCGGGAGGTACGAGCAGTACTTC. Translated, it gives CASRTLASGRYEQYF.

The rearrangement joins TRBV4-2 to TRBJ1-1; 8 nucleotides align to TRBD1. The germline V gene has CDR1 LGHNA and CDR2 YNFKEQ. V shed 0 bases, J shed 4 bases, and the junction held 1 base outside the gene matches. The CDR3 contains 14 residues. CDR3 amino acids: CASSQDTGGTEAFF. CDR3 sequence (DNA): TGTGCCAGCAGCCAAGATACAGGGGGCACTGAAGCTTTCTTT.